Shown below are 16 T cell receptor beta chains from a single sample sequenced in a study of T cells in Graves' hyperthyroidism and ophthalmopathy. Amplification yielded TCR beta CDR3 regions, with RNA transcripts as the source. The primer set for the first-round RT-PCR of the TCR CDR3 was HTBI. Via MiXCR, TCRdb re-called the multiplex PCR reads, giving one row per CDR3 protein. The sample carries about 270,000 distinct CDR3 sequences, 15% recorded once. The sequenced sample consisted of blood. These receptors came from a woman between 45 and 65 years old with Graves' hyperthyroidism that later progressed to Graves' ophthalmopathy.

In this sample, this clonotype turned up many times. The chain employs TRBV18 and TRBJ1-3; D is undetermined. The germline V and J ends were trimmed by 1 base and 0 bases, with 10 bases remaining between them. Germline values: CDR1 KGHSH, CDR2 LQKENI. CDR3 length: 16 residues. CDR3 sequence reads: CASSPRGRPSGNTIYF. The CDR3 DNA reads TGTGCCAGCTCACCACGCGGACGTCCCTCTGGAAACACCATATATTTT.

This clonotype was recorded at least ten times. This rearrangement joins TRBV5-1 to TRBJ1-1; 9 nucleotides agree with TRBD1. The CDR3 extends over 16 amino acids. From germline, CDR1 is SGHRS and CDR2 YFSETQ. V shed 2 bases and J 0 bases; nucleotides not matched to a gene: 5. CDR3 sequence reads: CASSLGTGSMNTEAFF. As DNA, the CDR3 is TGCGCCAGCAGCTTAGGGACAGGGTCGATGAACACTGAAGCTTTCTTT.

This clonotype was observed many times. CDR3 amino acids: CASSLASRDSYEQYF. The DNA for the CDR3 is TGTGCCAGCAGCTTAGCCTCGAGGGACTCCTACGAGCAGTACTTC. J is TRBJ2-7 and V is TRBV11-2; possible D gene TRBD2, 5 bases. The CDR3 spans 15 residues. Germline V gene lookup returns CDR1 SGHAT and CDR2 FQNNGV. Trimming shortened V by 1 base and J by 0 bases, and 10 bases separated the two germline ends.

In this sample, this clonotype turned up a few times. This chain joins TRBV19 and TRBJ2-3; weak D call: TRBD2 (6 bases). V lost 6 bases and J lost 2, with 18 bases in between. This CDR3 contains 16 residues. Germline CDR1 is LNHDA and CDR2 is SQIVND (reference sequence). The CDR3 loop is CASRNRAGHSTDTQYF. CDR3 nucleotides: TGTGCCAGTAGGAACAGAGCGGGCCATTCCACAGATACGCAGTATTTT.

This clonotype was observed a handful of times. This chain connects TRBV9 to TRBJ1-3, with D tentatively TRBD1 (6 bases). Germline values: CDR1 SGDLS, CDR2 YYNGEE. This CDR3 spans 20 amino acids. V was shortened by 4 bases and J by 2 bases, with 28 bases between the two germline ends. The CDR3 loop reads CASSPRGGRNQRGAGNTIYF. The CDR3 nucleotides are TGTGCCAGCAGCCCCAGGGGCGGCAGGAATCAGCGGGGAGCTGGAAACACCATATATTTT. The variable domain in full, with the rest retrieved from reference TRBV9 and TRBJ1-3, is DSGVTQTPKHLITATGQRVTLRCSPRSGDLSVYWYQQSLDQGLQFLIQYYNGEERAKGNILERFSAQQFPDLHSELNLSSLELGDSALYFCASSPRGGRNQRGAGNTIYFGEGSWLTVV.

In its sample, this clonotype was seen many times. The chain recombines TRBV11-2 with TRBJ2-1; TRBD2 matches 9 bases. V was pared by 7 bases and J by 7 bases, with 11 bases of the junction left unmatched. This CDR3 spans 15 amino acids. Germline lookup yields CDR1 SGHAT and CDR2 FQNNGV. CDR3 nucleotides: TGTGCCAGCACCGAGGGGCTAGCGGGAAGAAATGAGCAGTTCTTC. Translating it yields CASTEGLAGRNEQFF.

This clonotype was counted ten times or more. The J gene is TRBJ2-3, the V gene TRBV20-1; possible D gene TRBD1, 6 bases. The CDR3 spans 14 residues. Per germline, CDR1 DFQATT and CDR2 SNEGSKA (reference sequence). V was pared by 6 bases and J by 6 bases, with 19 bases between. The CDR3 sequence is CSASPGQQHDTQYF. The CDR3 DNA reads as TGCAGTGCATCACCGGGACAACAGCACGATACGCAGTATTTT.

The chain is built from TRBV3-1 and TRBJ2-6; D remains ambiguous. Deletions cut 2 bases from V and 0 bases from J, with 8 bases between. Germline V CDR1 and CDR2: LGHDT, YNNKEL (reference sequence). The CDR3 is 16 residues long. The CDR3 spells CASSQPLSSGANVLTF. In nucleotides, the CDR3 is TGTGCCAGCAGCCAACCACTTAGCTCTGGGGCCAACGTCCTGACTTTC.

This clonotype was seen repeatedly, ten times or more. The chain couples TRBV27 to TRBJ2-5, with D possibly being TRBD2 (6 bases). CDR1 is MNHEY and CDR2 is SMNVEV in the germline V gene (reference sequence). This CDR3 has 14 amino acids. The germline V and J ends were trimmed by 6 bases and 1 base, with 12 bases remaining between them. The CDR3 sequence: CASSLRGTQETQYF. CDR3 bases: TGTGCCAGCAGCCTCCGGGGGACCCAAGAGACCCAGTACTTC.

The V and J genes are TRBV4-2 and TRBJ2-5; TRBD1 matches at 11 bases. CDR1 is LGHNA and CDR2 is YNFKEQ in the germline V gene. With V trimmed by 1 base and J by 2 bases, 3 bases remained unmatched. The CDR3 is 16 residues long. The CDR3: CASSQGDRGAQETQYF. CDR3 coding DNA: TGTGCCAGCAGCCAAGGGGACAGGGGGGCACAAGAGACCCAGTACTTC.

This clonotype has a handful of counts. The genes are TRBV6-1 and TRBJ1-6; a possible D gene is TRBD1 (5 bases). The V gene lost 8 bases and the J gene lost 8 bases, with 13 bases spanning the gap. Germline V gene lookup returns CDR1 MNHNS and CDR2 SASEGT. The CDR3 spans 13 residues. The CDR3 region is CASARDGDSPLHF. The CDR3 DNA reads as TGTGCCAGCGCCCGGGACGGGGATTCACCCCTCCACTTT.

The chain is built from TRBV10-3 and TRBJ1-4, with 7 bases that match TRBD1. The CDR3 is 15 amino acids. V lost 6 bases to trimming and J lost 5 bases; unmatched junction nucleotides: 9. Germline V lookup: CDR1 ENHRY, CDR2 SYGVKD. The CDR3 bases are TGTGCCATCAGCAACTCCGGGACAGAAAATGAAAAACTGTTTTTT. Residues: CAISNSGTENEKLFF.

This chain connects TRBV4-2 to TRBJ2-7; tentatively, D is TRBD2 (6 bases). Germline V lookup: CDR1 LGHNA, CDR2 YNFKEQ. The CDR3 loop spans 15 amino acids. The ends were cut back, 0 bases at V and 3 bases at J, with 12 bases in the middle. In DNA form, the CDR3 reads TGTGCCAGCAGCCAAGACGGGACTGTGGACTACGAGCAGTACTTC. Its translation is CASSQDGTVDYEQYF.

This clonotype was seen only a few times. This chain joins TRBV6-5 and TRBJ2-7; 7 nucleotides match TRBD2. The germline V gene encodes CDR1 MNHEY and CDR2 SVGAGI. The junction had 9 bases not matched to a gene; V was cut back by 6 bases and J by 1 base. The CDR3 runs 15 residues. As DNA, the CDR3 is TGTGCCAGCAGACACTCACGGGGGGTATCCTACGAGCAGTACTTC. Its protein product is CASRHSRGVSYEQYF.

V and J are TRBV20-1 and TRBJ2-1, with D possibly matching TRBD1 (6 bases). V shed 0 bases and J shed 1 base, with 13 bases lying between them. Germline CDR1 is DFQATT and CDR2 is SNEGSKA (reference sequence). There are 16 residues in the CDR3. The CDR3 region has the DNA TGCAGTGCTAGAGATGTGGGGGCTGGATCCTACAATGAGCAGTTCTTC. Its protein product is CSARDVGAGSYNEQFF.

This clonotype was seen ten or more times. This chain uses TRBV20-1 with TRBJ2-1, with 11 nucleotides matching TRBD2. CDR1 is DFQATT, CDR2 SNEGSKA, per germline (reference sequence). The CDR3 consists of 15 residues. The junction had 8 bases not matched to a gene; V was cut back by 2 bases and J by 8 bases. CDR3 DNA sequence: TGCAGTGCTAGAACTACTAGCGGGAGTTTCTATGAGCAGTTCTTC. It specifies CSARTTSGSFYEQFF.